This T cell receptor beta chain comes out of a study of blood T cell repertoires in COVID-19. Turning to the study itself: Both acute and convalescent COVID-19 samples were obtained from the United States, Italy and Spain. In each case, the material was cDNA or gDNA derived from T cells, B-cell-depleted T cells, or PBMCs.

Methods used by the authors: Nucleated cell number was recorded as an estimate derived from reference gene primer amplification. Repertoires were generated with immunoSEQ multiplex PCR, while TCRdb's copy carries only in-frame clones and drops some. The V and J calls and clone size are taken from that table; D and trimming were inferred from the DNA. The sample records 400,000 to 500,000 clones, more than 75% being singletons. Cohort allocation depended upon clinical history that participants reported. The CDR3 consists of 22 residues. Trimming cost V 3 bases and J 0 bases, with 32 bases left between them. Germline V gene sequence: CDR1 MGHRA, CDR2 YSYEKL.

The sequencing input was PBMCs or T cells enriched from blood (not recorded which). The receptor comes from a woman between 40 and 50 years old who had recovered from COVID-19. The gene calls are TRBV4-1 and TRBJ1-1, with a tentative D call TRBD1 (5 bases). In DNA, the CDR3 is TGCGCCAGCAGCCATAAAGGGCGCTCAGGGTTCATACGGTTTGTGATGAACACTGAAGCTTTCTTT. Protein product: CASSHKGRSGFIRFVMNTEAFF.